This is a list of T cell receptor beta chains from one sample in a study of HIV-infected patients and healthy controls. MiXCR was run by TCRdb on the 5' RACE reads, yielding one entry per CDR3 protein. The sample gives 7,000 to 8,500 distinct CDR3 sequences, roughly 6.1% of which show up once; 20% to 25% is in the top ten. This specimen consisted of blood, obtained before antiretroviral therapy. The receptors derive from an adult with HIV infection. Each CDR3 is given with its conserved first and last residue. A D gene is named only where the DNA matches it firmly. Where a row states a size, it is once, few, many or the class of an expanded clone; other rows omit it.

>medium-sized|TRBV4-1|TRBJ1-1|.
TGCGCCAGCAGCCAAGTCACCCTTCAATACCCGAGAGTATGGACTGAAGCTTTCTTT
CASSQVTLQYPRVWTEAFF
>medium-sized|TRBV20-1|TRBJ2-1|.
TGCAGTGCTTTATCCACTTGGGAAGGGAATGAGCAGTTCTTC
CSALSTWEGNEQFF
>few|TRBV2|TRBJ2-5|TRBD2
TGTGCCAGCATCGGATCAGCGGGGGGGCTTGAGGAGACCCAGTACTTC
CASIGSAGGLEETQYF
>many|TRBV5-6|TRBJ2-1|TRBD2
TGTGCCAGCAGCCCTCTACTAGCGGGGGGTTCTAATGAGCAGTTCTTC
CASSPLLAGGSNEQFF
>medium-sized|TRBV5-1|TRBJ1-5|TRBD1
TGCGCCAGCAGCTTGGGGCAGGGGGGCGGTCAGCCCCAGCATTTT
CASSLGQGGGQPQHF
>medium-sized|TRBV5-1|TRBJ2-2|TRBD1
TGCGCCAGCAGCTTGAGGGGGCAGGCCGGGGAGCTGTTTTTT
CASSLRGQAGELFF
>many|TRBV7-8|TRBJ2-5|TRBD2
TGTGCCAGCAGCTTAGCGAGAAGACTAGCGGGGGGCCGGGAGACCCAGTACTTC
CASSLARRLAGGRETQYF
>.|TRBV29-1|TRBJ1-1|.
TGCAGCGCCCTCCGGGGTGAAAACACTGAAGCTTTCTTT
CSALRGENTEAFF
>many|TRBV5-1|TRBJ2-5|.
TGCGCCAGCAGCTTGGCCGGTACGGCCGTGGCCGGAGAGACCCAGTACTTC
CASSLAGTAVAGETQYF
>many|TRBV18|TRBJ1-1|TRBD1
TGTGCCAGCTCACCCTCCGACAGGGTTGCGTACACTGAAGCTTTCTTT
CASSPSDRVAYTEAFF
>many|TRBV10-2|TRBJ2-1|TRBD2
TGCGCCAGTACGGGACTAGCGGGGGCCCACAATGAGCAGTTCTTC
CASTGLAGAHNEQFF
>many|TRBV7-2|TRBJ1-6|TRBD1
TGTGCCAGCTCAGGACAGGCGATTTATAATTCACCCCTCCACTTT
CASSGQAIYNSPLHF
>.|TRBV15|TRBJ1-6|.
TGTGCCACCAGCAGAGATCAGTCTACAGAGAATTCACCCCTCCACTTT
CATSRDQSTENSPLHF
>medium-sized|TRBV4-1|TRBJ2-6|TRBD2
TGCGCCAGCAGCCAAGGCGCAGCGGGGGGCACAAGCTCTGGGGCCAACGTCCTGACTTTC
CASSQGAAGGTSSGANVLTF
>many|TRBV20-1|TRBJ2-5|.
TGCAGTGCTCCCGGGCCGGGCAATCAAGAGACCCAGTACTTC
CSAPGPGNQETQYF
>few|TRBV6-6|TRBJ2-1|TRBD1
TGTGCCAGCCGGGACAGGGGGCGCAATGAGCAGTTCTTC
CASRDRGRNEQFF
>many|TRBV19|TRBJ1-2|.
TGTGCCAGTAGTTACAGGACAGAATTGAGTAACTATGGCTACACCTTC
CASSYRTELSNYGYTF
>many|TRBV25-1|TRBJ1-2|TRBD1
TGTGCCAGCAGTGAGTCGCACAGGGGAGGCTACACCTTC
CASSESHRGGYTF
>many|TRBV12-3/TRBV12-4|TRBJ1-1|.
TGTGCCAGCAGTTGGCAGGGAATTGATTGGACTGAAGCTTTCTTT
CASSWQGIDWTEAFF
>many|TRBV4-2|TRBJ2-3|TRBD2
TGTGCCAGCAGCCAAGACGGACTAGCGACAGATACGCAGTATTTT
CASSQDGLATDTQYF
>.|TRBV20-1|TRBJ2-7|TRBD2
TGCAGTGCTAGGGGGCTAGCGGGGGACTCCTACGAGCAGTACTTC
CSARGLAGDSYEQYF
>few|TRBV10-3|TRBJ2-2|.
TGTGCCATCAGTGAGTCGGACTCCGACACCGGGGAGCTGTTTTTT
CAISESDSDTGELFF
>many|TRBV4-1|TRBJ1-1|TRBD1
TGCGCGACTTGTCGGGACAGCAACTTGAACACTGAAGCTTTCTTT
CATCRDSNLNTEAFF
>medium-sized|TRBV6-6|TRBJ1-2|.
TGTGCCAGCAGCCTACTCGAGGGGTTAGCTAACTATGGCTACACCTTC
CASSLLEGLANYGYTF
>many|TRBV7-2|TRBJ2-4|.
TGTGCCAGCAGCTCCCAGGGGGGCACCAAAAACATTCAGTACTTC
CASSSQGGTKNIQYF
>many|TRBV10-2|TRBJ1-1|.
TGCGCCAGCAGCTCCTCCAGGACAGCAGAAACTGAAGCTTTCTTT
CASSSSRTAETEAFF
>many|TRBV19|TRBJ2-3|.
TGTGCCAGTAGTATAAAGGCAGGGAAAAGCACAGATACGCAGTATTTT
CASSIKAGKSTDTQYF
>medium-sized|TRBV7-9|TRBJ1-5|.
TGTGCCAGCAGCTTAGGGTCATATCAGCCCCAGCATTTT
CASSLGSYQPQHF
>medium-sized|TRBV6-5|TRBJ1-2|.
TGTGCCAGCAGTCCCGAGGGAGGCTATGGCTACACCTTC
CASSPEGGYGYTF
>many|TRBV4-3|TRBJ1-1|.
TGCGCCAGCAGCCAAGAGCCCACCAGTTATAACACTGAAGCTTTCTTT
CASSQEPTSYNTEAFF
>many|TRBV20-1|TRBJ2-1|.
TGCAGTGCAGATATAGCTTATGAGCAGTTCTTC
CSADIAYEQFF
>.|TRBV13|TRBJ1-5|.
TGTGCCAGCAGCTTAGGGGCGCGCAATCAGCCCCAGCATTTT
CASSLGARNQPQHF
>many|TRBV6-6|TRBJ1-2|TRBD1
TGTGCCAGCAGTTACTCAGAGACGGGACAGATATATGGCTACACCTTC
CASSYSETGQIYGYTF
>medium-sized|TRBV6-2/TRBV6-3|TRBJ2-1|TRBD2
TGTGCCAGCAGTTACGGTCTAGCGGGGGCTAATGAGCAGTTCTTC
CASSYGLAGANEQFF
>many|TRBV28|TRBJ1-5|.
TGTGCCAGCAGTTTATCAGGGTCGATGAATCAGCCCCAGCATTTT
CASSLSGSMNQPQHF
>many|TRBV27|TRBJ1-1|.
TGTGCCAGCAGTTTGGCAAGAGCCTTGAACACTGAAGCTTTCTTT
CASSLARALNTEAFF
>many|TRBV20-1|TRBJ2-5|TRBD2
TGCAGTGCTAGAAGGTGGCTAGCGGCACAAGAGACCCAGTACTTC
CSARRWLAAQETQYF
>few|TRBV12-3/TRBV12-4|TRBJ2-3|.
TGTGCCAGCAGTTCGGACAGAGACAGCACAGATACGCAGTATTTT
CASSSDRDSTDTQYF
>medium-sized|TRBV9|TRBJ2-2|TRBD2
TGTGCCAGCAGCGTAGCTAAGACGGGGGGGCTCTTAACCGGGGAGCTGTTTTTT
CASSVAKTGGLLTGELFF
>medium-sized|TRBV6-1|TRBJ1-5|.
TGTGCCAGCACGCCCCGTTACGGGGGGGGCAATCAGCCCCAGCATTTT
CASTPRYGGGNQPQHF
>few|TRBV7-9|TRBJ2-3|TRBD2
TGTGCCAGCAGCGTCGGCGGGGGGTCAGATACGCAGTATTTT
CASSVGGGSDTQYF
>medium-sized|TRBV6-5|TRBJ2-6|.
TGTGCCAGCAGTTACTTCCCACCAGGTTTGGGGCCTGGGGCCAACGTCCTGACTTTC
CASSYFPPGLGPGANVLTF
>.|TRBV6-5|TRBJ2-1|.
TGTGCCAGCAGCTCCTCATGGACACTTTCCTACAATGAGCAGTTCTTC
CASSSSWTLSYNEQFF
>many|TRBV6-2/TRBV6-3|TRBJ2-7|TRBD1
TGTGCCAGCAGTTACTCCATGACAGGGGGAAAGGTCTACGAGCAGTACTTC
CASSYSMTGGKVYEQYF
>many|TRBV9|TRBJ2-1|TRBD2
TGTGCCAGCAGCTCAAGGACTAGCGGGGGGGTTTACAATGAGCAGTTCTTC
CASSSRTSGGVYNEQFF
>many|TRBV30|TRBJ2-1|TRBD1
TGTGCCTGGAGTGTAGGGACAGGGGGCATCAATGAGCAGTTCTTC
CAWSVGTGGINEQFF
>many|TRBV28|TRBJ2-7|.
TGTGCCAGCAGTTTGGGCAGCTCCGAGCAGTACTTC
CASSLGSSEQYF
>medium-sized|TRBV12-3/TRBV12-4|TRBJ1-1|TRBD1
TGTGCCAGCACCCTGACAGGGTCGAACACTGAAGCTTTCTTT
CASTLTGSNTEAFF
>many|TRBV10-3|TRBJ1-2|.
TGTGCCATCAGTGAGTTTGGAGGCCCCGCGTTTCATCACTATGGCTACACCTTC
CAISEFGGPAFHHYGYTF
>.|TRBV11-2|TRBJ1-4|TRBD1
TGTGCCAGCAGCTTGGACAGGGCGAGTGAAAAACTGTTTTTT
CASSLDRASEKLFF
>many|TRBV6-5|TRBJ2-2|.
TGTGCCAGCAGTTACTCAACAGGCCTCACCGGGGAGCTGTTTTTT
CASSYSTGLTGELFF
>medium-sized|TRBV5-1|TRBJ1-1|.
TGCGCCAGCAGCCCTTCAGGGGTTTTCACTGAAGCTTTCTTT
CASSPSGVFTEAFF
>many|TRBV4-2|TRBJ1-1|TRBD1
TGTGCCAGCAGCCAAGCCACCGGGGGACAGGCTAGGGCTGAAGCTTTCTTT
CASSQATGGQARAEAFF
>many|TRBV6-1|TRBJ1-1|.
TGTGCCAGCAGTGAAGCGCTTCTGGGCTTTGAAGCTTTCTTT
CASSEALLGFEAFF
>few|TRBV5-8|TRBJ2-1|.
TGTGCCAGCAGCTTGAGGGGGATTAATGAGCAGTTCTTC
CASSLRGINEQFF